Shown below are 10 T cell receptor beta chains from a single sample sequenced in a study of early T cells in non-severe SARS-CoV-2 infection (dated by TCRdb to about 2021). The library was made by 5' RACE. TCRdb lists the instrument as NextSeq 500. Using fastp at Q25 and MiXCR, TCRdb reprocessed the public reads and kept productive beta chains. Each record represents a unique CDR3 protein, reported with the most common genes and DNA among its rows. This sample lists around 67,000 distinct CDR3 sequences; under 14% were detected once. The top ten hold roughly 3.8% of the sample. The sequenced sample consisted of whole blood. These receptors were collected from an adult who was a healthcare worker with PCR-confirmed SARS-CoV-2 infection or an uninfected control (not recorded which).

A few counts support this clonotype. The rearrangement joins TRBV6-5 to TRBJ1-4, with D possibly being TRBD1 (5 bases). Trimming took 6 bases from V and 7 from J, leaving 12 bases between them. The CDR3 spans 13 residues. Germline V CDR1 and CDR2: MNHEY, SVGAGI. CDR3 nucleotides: TGTGCCAGCAGCCCACGGGGGGGTGAAAAACTGTTTTTT. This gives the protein CASSPRGGEKLFF.

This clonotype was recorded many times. The CDR3 protein is CASSQGRTAGSPLHF. CDR3 sequence (DNA): TGTGCCAGCAGCCAAGGCCGGACAGCGGGTTCACCCCTCCACTTT. This chain links TRBV14 with TRBJ1-6; D might be TRBD1 (6 bases). V lost 1 base and J 9 bases, leaving 13 bases between the germline ends. The CDR3 extends over 15 amino acids. Germline CDR1 reads SGHDN; CDR2 reads FVKESK.

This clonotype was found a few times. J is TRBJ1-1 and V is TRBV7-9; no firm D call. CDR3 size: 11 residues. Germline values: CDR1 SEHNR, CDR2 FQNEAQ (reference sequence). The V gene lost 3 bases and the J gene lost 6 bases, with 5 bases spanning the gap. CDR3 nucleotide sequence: TGTGCCAGCAGCTTTATGGCTGAAGCTTTCTTT. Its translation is CASSFMAEAFF.

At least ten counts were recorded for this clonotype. The CDR3 region is CASSFVWSSNIQYF. CDR3 coding DNA: TGTGCCAGCAGCTTTGTGTGGTCCAGCAACATTCAGTACTTC. The V and J genes are TRBV7-8 and TRBJ2-4; D gene uncertain. The germline V and J ends were trimmed by 3 bases and 7 bases, with 13 bases remaining between them. The CDR3 length is 14 residues. The germline gives CDR1 SGHVS, CDR2 FQNEAQ.

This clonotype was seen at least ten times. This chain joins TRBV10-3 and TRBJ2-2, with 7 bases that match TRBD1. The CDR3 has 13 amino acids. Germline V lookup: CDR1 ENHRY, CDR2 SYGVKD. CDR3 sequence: CAARQGETGELFF. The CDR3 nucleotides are TGTGCTGCCCGGCAGGGGGAGACCGGGGAGCTGTTTTTT.

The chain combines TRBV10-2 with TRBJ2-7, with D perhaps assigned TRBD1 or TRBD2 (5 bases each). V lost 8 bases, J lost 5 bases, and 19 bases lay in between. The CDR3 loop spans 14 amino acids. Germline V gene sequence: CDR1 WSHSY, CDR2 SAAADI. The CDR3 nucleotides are TGCGCCAGCTCCCCCCCCGGGGCAGACGACGAGCAGTACTTC. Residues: CASSPPGADDEQYF.

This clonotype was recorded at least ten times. CDR3 loop: CASSKGINYGYTF. The CDR3 DNA reads TGTGCCAGCAGTAAGGGTATCAACTATGGCTACACCTTC. This rearrangement joins TRBV6-6 to TRBJ1-2; D unresolved. The V end lost 5 bases, the J end lost 2 bases, and 9 bases lay between the germline ends. CDR3 length: 13 amino acids. Per the germline V gene, CDR1 is MNHNY and CDR2 is SVGAGI (reference sequence).

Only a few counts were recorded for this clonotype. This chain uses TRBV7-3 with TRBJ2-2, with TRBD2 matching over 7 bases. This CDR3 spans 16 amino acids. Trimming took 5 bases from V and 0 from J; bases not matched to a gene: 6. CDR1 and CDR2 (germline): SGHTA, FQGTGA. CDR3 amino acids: CASSPQAGSNTGELFF. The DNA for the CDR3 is TGTGCCAGCAGCCCACAAGCGGGATCGAACACCGGGGAGCTGTTTTTT.

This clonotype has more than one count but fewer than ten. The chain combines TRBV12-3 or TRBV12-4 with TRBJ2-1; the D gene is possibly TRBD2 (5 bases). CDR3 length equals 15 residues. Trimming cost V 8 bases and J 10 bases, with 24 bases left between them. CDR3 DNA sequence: TGTGCCAGCGGTCCGGGGATAAAAGGACCGTCGGAGCAGTTCTTC. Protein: CASGPGIKGPSEQFF.

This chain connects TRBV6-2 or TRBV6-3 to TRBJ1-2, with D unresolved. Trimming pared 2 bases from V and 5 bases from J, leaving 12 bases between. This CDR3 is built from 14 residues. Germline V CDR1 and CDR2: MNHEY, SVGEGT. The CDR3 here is CASSYTRRTYGYTF. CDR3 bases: TGTGCCAGCAGTTACACCAGGAGGACGTATGGCTACACCTTC.